This note documents a single T cell receptor (beta chain) sequence. These data originate in a study of T cell changes during pregnancy in multiple sclerosis. CDR3 length equals 15 residues. Unmatched junction bases numbered 2, after V lost 4 bases and J lost 3 bases. Germline V gene data show CDR1 as SGHDN and CDR2 as FVKESK. Produced via immunoSEQ multiplex PCR; TCRdb's table is partial and in-frame only. The sample has more than 35,000 clones, 90% to 95% seen once. The sequence was obtained from a female donor with multiple sclerosis, enrolled in a pregnancy study. This rearrangement joins TRBV14 to TRBJ1-4; 10 bases are shared with TRBD1. The sequenced sample was CD4+ T cells from peripheral blood mononuclear cells, obtained in the third trimester of pregnancy. CDR3 sequence reads: CASSLTGGPNEKLFF. The CDR3 nucleotides read TGTGCCAGCAGCCTGACAGGGGGCCCTAATGAAAAACTGTTTTTT.